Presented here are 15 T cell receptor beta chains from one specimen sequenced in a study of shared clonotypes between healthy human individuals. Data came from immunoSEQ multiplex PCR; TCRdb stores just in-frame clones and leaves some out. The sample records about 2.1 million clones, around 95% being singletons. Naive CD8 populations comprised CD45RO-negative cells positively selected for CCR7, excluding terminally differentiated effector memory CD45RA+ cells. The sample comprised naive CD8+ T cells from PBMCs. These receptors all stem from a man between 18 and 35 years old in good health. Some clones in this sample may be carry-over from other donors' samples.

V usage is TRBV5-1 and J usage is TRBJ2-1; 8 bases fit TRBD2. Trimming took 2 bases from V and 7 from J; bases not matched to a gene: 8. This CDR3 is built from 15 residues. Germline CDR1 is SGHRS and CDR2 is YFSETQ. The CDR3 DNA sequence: TGCGCCAGCAGCTTTACCGCGGGAGGACTAAATGAGCAGTTCTTC. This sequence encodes CASSFTAGGLNEQFF. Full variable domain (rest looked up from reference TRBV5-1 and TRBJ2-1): KAGVTQTPRYLIKTRGQQVTLSCSPISGHRSVSWYQQTPGQGLQFLFEYFSETQRNKGNFPGRFSGRQFSNSRSEMNVSTLELGDSALYLCASSFTAGGLNEQFFGPGTRLTVL.

The CDR3 sequence: CASSSRSYEQYF. The CDR3 DNA follows: TGTGCCAGCAGCAGTCGCTCCTACGAGCAGTACTTC. V usage is TRBV14 and J usage is TRBJ2-7, with D hard to call. The CDR3 is made up of 12 amino acids. The germline gives CDR1 SGHDN, CDR2 FVKESK. The V end was cut by 5 bases, the J end by 0 bases, with 5 bases between.

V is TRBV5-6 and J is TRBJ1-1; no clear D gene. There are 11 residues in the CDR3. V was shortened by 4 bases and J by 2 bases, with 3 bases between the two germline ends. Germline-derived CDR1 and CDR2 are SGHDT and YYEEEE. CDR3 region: CASSDNTEAFF. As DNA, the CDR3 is TGTGCCAGCAGCGACAACACTGAAGCTTTCTTT.

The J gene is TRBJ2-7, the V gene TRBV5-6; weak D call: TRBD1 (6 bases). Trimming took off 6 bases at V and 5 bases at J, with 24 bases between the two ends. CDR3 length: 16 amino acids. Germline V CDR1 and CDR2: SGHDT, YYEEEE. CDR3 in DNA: TGTGCCAGCACCATGAGTATACACAGGGATTTAAACGAGCAGTACTTC. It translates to CASTMSIHRDLNEQYF.

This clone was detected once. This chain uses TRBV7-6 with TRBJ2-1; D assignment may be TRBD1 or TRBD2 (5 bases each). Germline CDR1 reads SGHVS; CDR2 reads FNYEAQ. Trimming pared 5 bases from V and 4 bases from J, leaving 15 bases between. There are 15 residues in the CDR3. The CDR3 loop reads CASSHRGAPYNEQFF. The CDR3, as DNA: TGTGCCAGCAGCCACCGGGGCGCGCCTTACAATGAGCAGTTCTTC.

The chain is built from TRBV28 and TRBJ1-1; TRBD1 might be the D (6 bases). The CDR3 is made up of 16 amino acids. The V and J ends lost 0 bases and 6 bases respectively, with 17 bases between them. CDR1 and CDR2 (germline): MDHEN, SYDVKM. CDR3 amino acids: CASSLWVGGAGPEAFF. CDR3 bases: TGTGCCAGCAGTTTATGGGTGGGGGGCGCGGGTCCTGAAGCTTTCTTT.

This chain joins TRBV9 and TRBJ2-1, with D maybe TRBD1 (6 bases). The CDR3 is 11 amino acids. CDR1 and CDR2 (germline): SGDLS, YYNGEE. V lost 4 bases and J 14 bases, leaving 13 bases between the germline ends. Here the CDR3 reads CASSINRVKFF. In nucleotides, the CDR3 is TGTGCCAGCAGCATAAACAGGGTTAAGTTCTTC.

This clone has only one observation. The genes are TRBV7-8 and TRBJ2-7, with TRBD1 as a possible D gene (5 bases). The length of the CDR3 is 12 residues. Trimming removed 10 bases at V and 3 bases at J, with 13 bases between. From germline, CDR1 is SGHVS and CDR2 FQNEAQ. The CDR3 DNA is TGTGCCATACAGGCAGGGAACTACGAGCAGTACTTC. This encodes CAIQAGNYEQYF.

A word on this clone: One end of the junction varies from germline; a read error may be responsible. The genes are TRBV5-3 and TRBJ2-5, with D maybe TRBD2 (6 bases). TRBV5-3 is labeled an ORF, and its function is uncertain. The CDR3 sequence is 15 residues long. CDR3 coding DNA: TGTGCCAGCAGCTGGAGGGAAATGTACCAAGAGACCCAGTACTTC. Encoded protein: CASSWREMYQETQYF.

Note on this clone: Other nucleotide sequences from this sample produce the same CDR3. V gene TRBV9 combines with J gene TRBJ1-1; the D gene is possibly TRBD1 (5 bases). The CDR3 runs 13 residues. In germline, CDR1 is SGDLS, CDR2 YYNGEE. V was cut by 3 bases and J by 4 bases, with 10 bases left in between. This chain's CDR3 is CASSEGGGTEAFF. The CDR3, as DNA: TGTGCCAGCAGCGAAGGCGGGGGCACTGAAGCTTTCTTT.

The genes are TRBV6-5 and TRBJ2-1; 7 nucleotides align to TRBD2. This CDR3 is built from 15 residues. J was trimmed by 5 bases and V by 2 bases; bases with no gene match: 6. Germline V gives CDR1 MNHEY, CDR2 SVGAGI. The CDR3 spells CASSYRIAGDNEQFF. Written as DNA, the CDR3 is TGTGCCAGCAGTTACCGGATAGCGGGCGACAATGAGCAGTTCTTC.

The CDR3 is CASSLDPGGNEQFF. The DNA of the CDR3 is TGTGCCAGCAGCTTAGACCCGGGAGGGAATGAGCAGTTCTTC. The chain joins TRBV11-2 to TRBJ2-1, with 8 bases identical to TRBD2. CDR1 and CDR2 from the germline V gene are SGHAT and FQNNGV. V dropped 0 bases and J dropped 7; count of bases not matched to a gene: 2. This CDR3 comprises 14 residues. Full variable domain (rest looked up from reference TRBV11-2 and TRBJ2-1): EAGVAQSPRYKIIEKRQSVAFWCNPISGHATLYWYQQILGQGPKLLIQFQNNGVVDDSQLPKDRFSAERLKGVDSTLKIQPAKLEDSAVYLCASSLDPGGNEQFFGPGTRLTVL.

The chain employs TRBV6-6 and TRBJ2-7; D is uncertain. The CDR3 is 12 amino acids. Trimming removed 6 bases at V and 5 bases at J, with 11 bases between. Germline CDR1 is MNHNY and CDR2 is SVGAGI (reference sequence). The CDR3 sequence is CASSPYKDEQYF. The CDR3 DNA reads TGTGCCAGCAGCCCTTATAAGGACGAGCAGTACTTC.

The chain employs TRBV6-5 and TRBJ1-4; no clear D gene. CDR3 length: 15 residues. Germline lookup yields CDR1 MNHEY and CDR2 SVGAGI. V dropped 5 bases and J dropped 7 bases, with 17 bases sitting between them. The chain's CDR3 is CASSIYLSFTEKLFF. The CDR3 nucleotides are TGTGCCAGCAGTATTTACTTGAGTTTCACTGAAAAACTGTTTTTT.

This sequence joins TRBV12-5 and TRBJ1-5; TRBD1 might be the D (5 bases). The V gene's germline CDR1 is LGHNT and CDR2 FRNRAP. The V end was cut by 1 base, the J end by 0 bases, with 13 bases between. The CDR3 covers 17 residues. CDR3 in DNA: TGTGCTAGTGGTTTGGGTCGGGACCCTTATAGCAATCAGCCCCAGCATTTT. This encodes CASGLGRDPYSNQPQHF.